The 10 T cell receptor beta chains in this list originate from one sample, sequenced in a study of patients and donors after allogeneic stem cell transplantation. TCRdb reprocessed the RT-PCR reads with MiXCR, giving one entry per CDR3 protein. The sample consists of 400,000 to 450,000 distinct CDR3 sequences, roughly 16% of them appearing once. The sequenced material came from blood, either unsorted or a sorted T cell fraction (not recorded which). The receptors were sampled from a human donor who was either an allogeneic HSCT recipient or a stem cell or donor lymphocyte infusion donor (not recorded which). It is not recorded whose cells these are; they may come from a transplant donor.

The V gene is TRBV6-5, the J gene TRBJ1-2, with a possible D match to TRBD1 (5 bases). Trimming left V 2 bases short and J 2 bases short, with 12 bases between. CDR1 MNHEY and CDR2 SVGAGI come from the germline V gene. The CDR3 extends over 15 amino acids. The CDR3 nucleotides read TGTGCCAGCAGTTACGCGTGGGACCCCAACTATGGCTACACCTTC. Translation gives CASSYAWDPNYGYTF.

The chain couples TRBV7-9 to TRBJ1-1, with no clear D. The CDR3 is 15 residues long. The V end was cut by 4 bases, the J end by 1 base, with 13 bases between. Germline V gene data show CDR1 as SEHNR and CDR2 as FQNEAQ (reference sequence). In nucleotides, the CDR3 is TGTGCCAGCAGCTACCACCTGCGGGGGAACACTGAAGCTTTCTTT. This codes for CASSYHLRGNTEAFF.

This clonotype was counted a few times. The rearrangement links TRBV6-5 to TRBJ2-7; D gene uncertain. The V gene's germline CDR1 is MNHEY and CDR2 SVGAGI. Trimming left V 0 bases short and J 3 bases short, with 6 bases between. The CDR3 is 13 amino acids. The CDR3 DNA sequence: TGTGCCAGCAGTTACTCAGCCAGCTACGAGCAGTACTTC. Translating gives CASSYSASYEQYF.

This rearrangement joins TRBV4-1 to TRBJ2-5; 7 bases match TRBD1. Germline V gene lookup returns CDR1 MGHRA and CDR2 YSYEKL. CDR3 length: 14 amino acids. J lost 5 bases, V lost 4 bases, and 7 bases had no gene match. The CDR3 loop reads CASSPRGLRETQYF. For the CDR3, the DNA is TGCGCCAGCAGCCCAAGGGGGCTACGGGAGACCCAGTACTTC.

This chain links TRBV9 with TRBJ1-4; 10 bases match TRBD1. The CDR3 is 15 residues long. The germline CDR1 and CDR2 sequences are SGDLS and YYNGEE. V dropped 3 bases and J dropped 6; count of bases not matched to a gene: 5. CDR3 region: CASSAGDRGDEKLFF. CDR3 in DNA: TGTGCCAGCAGCGCCGGGGACAGGGGTGATGAAAAACTGTTTTTT.

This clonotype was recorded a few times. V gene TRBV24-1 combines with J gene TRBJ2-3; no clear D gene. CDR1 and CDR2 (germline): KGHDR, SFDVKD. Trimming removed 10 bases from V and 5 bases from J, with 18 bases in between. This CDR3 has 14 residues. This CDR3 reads CATADPRMGDTQYF. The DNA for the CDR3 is TGTGCCACGGCGGATCCGAGGATGGGAGATACGCAGTATTTT.

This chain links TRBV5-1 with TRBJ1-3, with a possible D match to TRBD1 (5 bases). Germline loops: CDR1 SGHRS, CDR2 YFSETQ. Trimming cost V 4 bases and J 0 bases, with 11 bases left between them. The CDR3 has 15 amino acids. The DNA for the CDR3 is TGCGCCAGCAGCCCAACAGGTATCTCTGGAAACACCATATATTTT. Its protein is CASSPTGISGNTIYF.

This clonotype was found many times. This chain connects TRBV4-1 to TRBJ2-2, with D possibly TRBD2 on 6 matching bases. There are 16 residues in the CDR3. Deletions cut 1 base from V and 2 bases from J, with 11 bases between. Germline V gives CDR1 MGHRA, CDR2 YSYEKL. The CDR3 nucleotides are TGCGCCAGCAGCCAAGTCCGCGGGGCTAACACCGGGGAGCTGTTTTTT. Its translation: CASSQVRGANTGELFF.

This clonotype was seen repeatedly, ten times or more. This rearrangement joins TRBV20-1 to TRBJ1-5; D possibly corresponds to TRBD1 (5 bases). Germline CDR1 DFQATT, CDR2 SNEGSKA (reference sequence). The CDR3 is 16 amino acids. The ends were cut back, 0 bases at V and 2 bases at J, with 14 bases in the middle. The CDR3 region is CSAREYRGAGNQPQHF. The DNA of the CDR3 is TGCAGTGCTAGAGAGTATAGGGGAGCGGGCAATCAGCCCCAGCATTTT.

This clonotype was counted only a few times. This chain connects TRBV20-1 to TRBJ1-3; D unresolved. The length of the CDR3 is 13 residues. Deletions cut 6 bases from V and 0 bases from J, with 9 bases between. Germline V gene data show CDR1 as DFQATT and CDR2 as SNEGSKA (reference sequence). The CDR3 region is CSARQSSGNTIYF. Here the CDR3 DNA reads TGCAGTGCAAGACAATCCTCTGGAAACACCATATATTTT.